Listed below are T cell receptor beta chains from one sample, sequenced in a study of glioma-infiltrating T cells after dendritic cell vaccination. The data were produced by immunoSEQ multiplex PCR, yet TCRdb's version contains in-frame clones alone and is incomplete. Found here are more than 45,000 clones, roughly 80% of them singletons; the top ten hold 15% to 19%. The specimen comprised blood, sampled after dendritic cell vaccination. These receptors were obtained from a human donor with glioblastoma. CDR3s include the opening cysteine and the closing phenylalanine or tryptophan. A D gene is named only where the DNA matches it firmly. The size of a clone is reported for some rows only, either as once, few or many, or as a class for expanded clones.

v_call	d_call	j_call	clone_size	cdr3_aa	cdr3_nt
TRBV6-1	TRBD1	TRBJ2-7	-	CAISGGWDTYEQYF	TGTGCCATCTCAGGGGGTTGGGACACCTACGAGCAGTACTTC
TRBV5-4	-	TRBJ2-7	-	CASSLDRVDEQYF	TGTGCCAGCAGCTTGGACAGGGTCGACGAGCAGTACTTC
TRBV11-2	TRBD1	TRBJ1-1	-	CASSSRTGYTEAFF	TGTGCCAGCAGCTCGAGGACAGGGTACACTGAAGCTTTCTTT
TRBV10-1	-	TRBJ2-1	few	CASSEGGALYNEQFF	TGCGCCAGCAGTGAGGGGGGGGCGTTGTACAATGAGCAGTTCTTC
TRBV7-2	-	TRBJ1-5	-	CASSLSGAQPQHF	TGTGCCAGCAGCTTAAGTGGGGCCCAGCCCCAGCATTTT
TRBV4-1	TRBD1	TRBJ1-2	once	CASSQDIGTGFNGYTF	TGCGCCAGCAGCCAAGATATAGGGACAGGGTTCAATGGCTACACCTTC
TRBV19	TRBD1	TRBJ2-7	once	CATRTGFRDDYEQYF	TGTGCCACTAGGACAGGGTTCAGGGACGACTACGAGCAGTACTTC
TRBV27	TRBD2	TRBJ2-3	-	CASNPATSGETTDTQYF	TGTGCCAGCAATCCGGCTACTAGCGGGGAAACCACAGATACGCAGTATTTT
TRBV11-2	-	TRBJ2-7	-	CASSLDFLAGSYEQYF	TGTGCCAGCAGCTTAGATTTTCTGGCCGGGTCCTACGAGCAGTACTTC
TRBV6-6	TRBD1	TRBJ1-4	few	CASSYGQGGEKLFF	TGTGCCAGCAGTTATGGACAGGGAGGTGAAAAACTGTTTTTT
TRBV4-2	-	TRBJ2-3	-	CASSPTMDRLGTDTQYF	TGTGCCAGCAGTCCGACAATGGACAGACTGGGCACAGATACGCAGTATTTT
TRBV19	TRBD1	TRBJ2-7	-	CASSIRTGEREQYF	TGTGCCAGTAGTATCAGGACAGGGGAAAGAGAGCAGTACTTC
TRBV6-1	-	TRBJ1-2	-	CASSLRQNYGYTF	TGTGCCAGCTCGCTTCGACAGAACTATGGCTACACCTTC
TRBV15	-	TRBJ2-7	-	CATSREGYYEQYF	TGTGCCACCAGCAGAGAGGGCTACTACGAGCAGTACTTC
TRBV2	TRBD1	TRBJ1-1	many	CASSDQTGDEAFF	TGTGCCAGCAGTGATCAAACAGGGGATGAAGCTTTCTTT
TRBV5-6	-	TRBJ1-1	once	CASSLRPGRRGFF	TGTGCCAGCAGCTTGAGGCCGGGACGGAGGGGTTTCTTT
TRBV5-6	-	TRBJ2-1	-	CASSPTGTYNEQFF	TGTGCCAGCAGCCCCACGGGGACCTACAATGAGCAGTTCTTC
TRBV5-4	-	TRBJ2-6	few	CASSFGLLGRASSGANVLTF	TGTGCCAGCAGCTTTGGGTTGTTGGGCAGAGCAAGCTCTGGGGCCAACGTCCTGACTTTC
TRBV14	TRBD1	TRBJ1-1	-	CASSQDRGSWVIEDTEAFF	TGTGCCAGCAGCCAAGACAGGGGGAGTTGGGTGATAGAGGACACTGAAGCTTTCTTT
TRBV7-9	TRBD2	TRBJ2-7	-	CASSSGGTYEQYF	TGTGCCAGCAGCTCGGGGGGTACCTACGAGCAGTACTTC
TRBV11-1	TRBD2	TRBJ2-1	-	CASSLERGRYNEQFF	TGTGCCAGCAGCTTAGAGCGGGGGCGCTACAATGAGCAGTTCTTC
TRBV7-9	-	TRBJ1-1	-	CASSLRGHGNTEAFF	TGTGCCAGCAGCTTAAGGGGTCATGGGAACACTGAAGCTTTCTTT
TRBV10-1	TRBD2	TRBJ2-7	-	CASSERLAGAYEQYF	TGCGCCAGCAGTGAAAGACTAGCGGGGGCCTACGAGCAGTACTTC
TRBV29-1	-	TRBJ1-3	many	CSVAGRGNTIYF	TGCAGCGTTGCAGGGCGAGGAAACACCATATATTTT
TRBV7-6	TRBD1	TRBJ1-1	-	CASNPPLTGIEAFF	TGTGCCAGCAATCCGCCCCTGACAGGGATTGAAGCTTTCTTT
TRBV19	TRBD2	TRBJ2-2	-	CASRTGGGIDTGELFF	TGTGCCAGTAGGACGGGCGGGGGGATTGACACCGGGGAGCTGTTTTTT
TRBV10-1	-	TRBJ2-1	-	CASSESPSLDEQFF	TGCGCCAGCAGTGAGTCCCCTAGCTTGGATGAGCAGTTCTTC
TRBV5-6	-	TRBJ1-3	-	CASSLDRISGNTIYF	TGTGCCAGCAGCTTGGACAGGATCTCTGGAAACACCATATATTTT
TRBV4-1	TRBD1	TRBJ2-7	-	CASSQEVQGVTYEQYF	TGCGCCAGCAGCCAAGAGGTTCAGGGGGTAACCTACGAGCAGTACTTC
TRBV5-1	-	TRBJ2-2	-	CASSELQGNTGELFF	TGCGCCAGCAGCGAATTACAGGGGAACACCGGGGAGCTGTTTTTT
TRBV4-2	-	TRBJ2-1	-	CASSPHVRRSYNEQFF	TGTGCCAGCAGCCCGCACGTGCGGAGGTCCTACAATGAGCAGTTCTTC
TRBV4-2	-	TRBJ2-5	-	CASSQEREEAETQYF	TGTGCCAGCAGCCAGGAGAGGGAGGAGGCAGAGACCCAGTACTTC
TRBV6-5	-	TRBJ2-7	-	CASSSATNSYEQYF	TGTGCCAGCAGTTCCGCGACTAACTCCTACGAGCAGTACTTC
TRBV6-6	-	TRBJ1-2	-	CASSYTSADYGYTF	TGTGCCAGCAGTTACACCAGCGCGGACTATGGCTACACCTTC
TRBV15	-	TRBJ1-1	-	CATSSLIELNTEAFF	TGTGCCACCAGCAGCCTGATCGAGTTGAACACTGAAGCTTTCTTT
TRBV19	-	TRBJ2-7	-	CASSFAGGYEQYF	TGTGCCAGTAGTTTCGCAGGGGGGTACGAGCAGTACTTC
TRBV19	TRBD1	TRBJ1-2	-	CAISQGDYGYTF	TGTGCCATTTCACAGGGGGACTATGGCTACACCTTC
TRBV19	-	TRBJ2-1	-	CASSIGGPKTYNEQFF	TGTGCCAGTAGTATAGGCGGCCCTAAGACCTACAATGAGCAGTTCTTC
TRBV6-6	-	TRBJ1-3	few	CASSLEHSSGNTIYF	TGTGCCAGCAGCCTCGAGCATTCCTCTGGAAACACCATATATTTT
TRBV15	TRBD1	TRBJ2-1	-	CATSRDRERRGGQFF	TGTGCCACCAGCCGCGACAGGGAGAGGCGCGGTGGGCAGTTCTTC
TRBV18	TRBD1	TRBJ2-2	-	CASSPFHFQGQGGNTGELFF	TGTGCCAGCTCACCCTTCCATTTCCAAGGACAGGGTGGAAACACCGGGGAGCTGTTTTTT
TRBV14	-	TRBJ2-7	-	CASSQGLAYEQYF	TGTGCCAGCAGCCAAGGTCTAGCCTACGAGCAGTACTTC
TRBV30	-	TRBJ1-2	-	CAWSLSAGFGVYGYTF	TGTGCCTGGAGTCTTTCCGCCGGGTTCGGGGTCTATGGCTACACCTTC
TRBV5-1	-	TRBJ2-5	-	CASSIEGGGEKEQYF	TGCGCCAGCAGCATAGAGGGGGGGGGCGAGAAAGAGCAGTACTTC
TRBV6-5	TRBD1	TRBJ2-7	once	CASNRQGHTYEQYF	TGTGCCAGCAACCGACAGGGGCATACCTACGAGCAGTACTTC